Listed below are T cell receptor beta chains from one sample, sequenced in a study of post-analysis software for immune sequencing data. TCRdb independently ran MiXCR on the PCR reads; one entry per CDR3 protein. The sample records fewer than 900,000 distinct CDR3 sequences, around 45% being singletons. The sequencing sample was made of blood. The source of these receptors is a girl between 5 and 17 years old with multiple sclerosis. The conserved cysteine and the conserved F or W are not part of the CDR3 here.

v_call cdr3_aa
TRBV12-3/TRBV12-4 ASSLAGLAGRRNTQY
TRBV7-3 ASSPSAILKNIQY
TRBV4-2 ASSAEGPPRTDTQY
TRBV12-3/TRBV12-4 ASTARLTPNEKLF
TRBV7-9 ASSLPGVGETQY
TRBV20-1 SARDRLRHNEQF
TRBV27 ASSLYQGSYEQY
TRBV27 ASSYSTSGSFYEQY
TRBV6-2/TRBV6-3 ASVGLGLQETQY
TRBV7-9 ASSLRGSGANVLT
TRBV9 ASSNHPGDEQF
TRBV25-1 ASGWGNTEAF
TRBV18 ASSPTGSLTYEQY
TRBV5-1 ASSLVSQGADEQF
TRBV2 ASITDRVSEQY
TRBV27 ASSTYTDTQY
TRBV7-2 ASTPGRGRPPQPQH
TRBV9 ASSVRSGSSTDTQY